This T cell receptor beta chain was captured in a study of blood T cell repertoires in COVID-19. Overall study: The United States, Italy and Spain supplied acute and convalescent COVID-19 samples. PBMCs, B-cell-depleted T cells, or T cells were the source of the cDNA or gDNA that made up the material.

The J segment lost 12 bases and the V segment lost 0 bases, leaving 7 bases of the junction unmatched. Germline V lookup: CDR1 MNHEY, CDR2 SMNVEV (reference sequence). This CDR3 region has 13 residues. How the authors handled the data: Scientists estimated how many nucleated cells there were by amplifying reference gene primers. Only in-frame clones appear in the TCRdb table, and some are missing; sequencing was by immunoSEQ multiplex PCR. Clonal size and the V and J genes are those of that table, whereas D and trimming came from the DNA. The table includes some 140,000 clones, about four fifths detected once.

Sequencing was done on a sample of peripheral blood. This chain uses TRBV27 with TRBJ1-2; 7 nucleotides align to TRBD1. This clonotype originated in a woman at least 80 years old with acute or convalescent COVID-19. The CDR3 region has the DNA TGTGCCAGCAGTTTATCGTTAAACAGGGGCCACACCTTC. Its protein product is CASSLSLNRGHTF.